Following are 29 T cell receptor beta chains from one sample sequenced in a study of T cells in Graves' hyperthyroidism and ophthalmopathy. Template material for amplifying TCR beta CDR3 regions consisted of RNA transcripts. Initially, a first-round RT-PCR of the TCR CDR3 employed the HTBI primer set. One entry per CDR3 protein, called by TCRdb with MiXCR from the multiplex PCR reads. The sample yields under 600,000 distinct CDR3 sequences, approximately 16% seen once. Sequencing used blood. The receptors stem from a middle-aged woman with Graves' ophthalmopathy.

The chain combines TRBV3-1 with TRBJ1-3; weak D call: TRBD1 (5 bases). The CDR3 extends over 15 amino acids. The germline V and J ends were trimmed by 1 base and 4 bases, with 11 bases remaining between them. Germline-derived CDR1 and CDR2 are LGHDT and YNNKEL (reference sequence). Here the CDR3 reads CASSQVARDGNTIYF. CDR3 in DNA: TGTGCCAGCAGCCAAGTAGCCAGGGACGGAAACACCATATATTTT.

Here the CDR3 reads CASSTRTEQNSPLHF. CDR3 nucleotide sequence: TGTGCCAGCAGCACTCGGACAGAGCAGAATTCACCCCTCCACTTT. V gene TRBV9 combines with J gene TRBJ1-6; D possibly corresponds to TRBD1 (6 bases). The CDR3 is made up of 15 amino acids. Trimming cost V 4 bases and J 7 bases, with 15 bases left between them. Germline V gives CDR1 SGDLS, CDR2 YYNGEE.

The V and J genes are TRBV12-3 or TRBV12-4 and TRBJ2-7, with 7 positions matching TRBD1. CDR3 length: 13 residues. The J segment lost 6 bases and the V segment lost 3 bases, leaving 5 bases of the junction unmatched. Written as DNA, the CDR3 is TGTGCCAGCAGTTTCGACAGGGCCGGCGAGCAGTACTTC. Translating gives CASSFDRAGEQYF.

The V gene is TRBV6-1, the J gene TRBJ1-1; D uncertain. Germline values: CDR1 MNHNS, CDR2 SASEGT. The CDR3 covers 12 residues. Trimming removed 10 bases at V and 1 base at J, with 10 bases between. The CDR3 DNA is TGTGCCACCCTTAACCCGAACACTGAAGCTTTCTTT. Protein: CATLNPNTEAFF.

This clonotype was counted many times. The rearrangement links TRBV7-2 to TRBJ2-7; D gene uncertain. This CDR3 comprises 12 residues. V was pared by 2 bases and J by 4 bases, with 6 bases between. Germline CDR1 and CDR2: SGHTA and FQGNSA. Here the CDR3 reads CASSLMKYEQYF. The CDR3 DNA sequence: TGTGCCAGCAGCTTAATGAAGTACGAGCAGTACTTC.

The chain's CDR3 is CASSASAHSGANVLTF. CDR3 nucleotide sequence: TGTGCCAGCAGTGCCTCGGCGCACTCTGGGGCCAACGTCCTGACTTTC. V and J are TRBV6-1 and TRBJ2-6; D is unclear. V was trimmed by 4 bases and J by 0 bases, leaving 10 bases between them. Germline V gene data show CDR1 as MNHNS and CDR2 as SASEGT. The CDR3 totals 16 residues.

This clonotype occurred a few times. The chain recombines TRBV7-9 with TRBJ2-1, with 7 bases aligning to TRBD1. Trimming took 0 bases from V and 8 from J; bases not matched to a gene: 4. The germline gives CDR1 SEHNR, CDR2 FQNEAQ (reference sequence). This CDR3 is 14 amino acids long. The CDR3 region has the DNA TGTGCCAGCAGCTTAGCCGGGACAGAGGATGAGCAGTTCTTC. Amino acid sequence: CASSLAGTEDEQFF.

This clonotype was recorded at least ten times. CDR3 sequence: CASSPRNAENTGELFF. The CDR3, as DNA: TGTGCCAGCTCACCCCGGAACGCAGAGAACACCGGGGAGCTGTTTTTT. This rearrangement joins TRBV18 to TRBJ2-2; D not resolved. Per the germline V gene, CDR1 is KGHSH and CDR2 is LQKENI. The CDR3 consists of 16 residues. The V gene lost 3 bases and the J gene lost 1 base, with 12 bases spanning the gap.

To note about this clonotype: A much larger clone lies one base from this, so it may be a read error. The chain carries TRBV28 and TRBJ1-2; 7 positions match TRBD1. Germline trimming cut 5 bases from V and 2 bases from J; bases unmatched to any gene: 26. CDR1 is MDHEN, CDR2 SYDVKM, per germline. This CDR3 contains 21 residues. This CDR3 reads CASSLNHLRPTGSTTNYGYTF. The CDR3 nucleotides read TGTGCCAGCAGTCTGAATCATCTACGACCGACAGGGAGCACAACGAACTATGGCTACACCTTC.

This clonotype has only a few counts. V and J are TRBV27 and TRBJ2-6; 12 bases fit TRBD1. The CDR3 runs to 19 residues. CDR1 is MNHEY and CDR2 is SMNVEV in the germline V gene (reference sequence). Trimming removed 4 bases from V and 1 base from J; junction bases left unmatched: 8. CDR3 in amino acids: CASSSPSGQGASGANVLTF. CDR3 bases: TGTGCCAGCAGTTCACCTTCGGGACAGGGGGCTTCTGGGGCCAACGTCCTGACTTTC.

The rearrangement links TRBV4-1 to TRBJ1-1; 7 nucleotides match TRBD1. This CDR3 has 14 amino acids. V lost 4 bases to trimming and J lost 5 bases; unmatched junction nucleotides: 7. In germline, CDR1 is MGHRA, CDR2 YSYEKL. The CDR3 protein is CASSPTGEGTEAFF. The DNA of the CDR3 is TGCGCCAGCAGCCCCACAGGGGAAGGGACTGAAGCTTTCTTT.

This clonotype was found many times. The chain joins TRBV11-2 to TRBJ2-7, with TRBD1 identical over 10 bases. The germline V gene encodes CDR1 SGHAT and CDR2 FQNNGV. The CDR3 has 14 residues. J lost 6 bases, V lost 5 bases, and 7 bases had no gene match. CDR3 DNA sequence: TGTGCCAGCAGCCGGGACAGGGGTCTTTCCGAGCAGTACTTC. Translating it yields CASSRDRGLSEQYF.

The table lists this clonotype with many counts. The chain uses TRBV20-1 and TRBJ2-5, with D maybe TRBD2 (6 bases). Germline V gene lookup returns CDR1 DFQATT and CDR2 SNEGSKA (reference sequence). This CDR3 comprises 11 residues. Trimming pared 5 bases from V and 4 bases from J, leaving 8 bases between. CDR3 DNA sequence: TGCAGTGCTCTTAGCGGAGAGACCCAGTACTTC. It is translated as CSALSGETQYF.

This clonotype turned up a few times. The chain carries TRBV6-5 and TRBJ1-2, with D hard to call. V shed 0 bases and J shed 3 bases, with 11 bases lying between them. Per the germline V gene, CDR1 is MNHEY and CDR2 is SVGAGI. This CDR3 is built from 15 residues. In DNA, the CDR3 is TGTGCCAGCAGTTACTCGACGGTGGCGGACTATGGCTACACCTTC. It translates to CASSYSTVADYGYTF.

This clonotype was detected many times. V gene TRBV5-1 combines with J gene TRBJ2-7, with TRBD1 matching 10 bases. J gave up 6 bases and V 4 bases, and 7 bases lay outside the gene matches. Germline V gene lookup returns CDR1 SGHRS and CDR2 YFSETQ. The CDR3 is 14 amino acids. CDR3 amino acids: CASSPGQGEGEQYF. CDR3 coding DNA: TGCGCCAGCAGCCCAGGACAGGGGGAAGGCGAGCAGTACTTC.

This clonotype was found a few times. The chain has TRBV20-1 and TRBJ1-2, with 9 bases aligning to TRBD1. This CDR3 contains 14 residues. Germline CDR1 reads DFQATT; CDR2 reads SNEGSKA (reference sequence). The junction had 3 bases not matched to a gene; V was cut back by 2 bases and J by 2 bases. The CDR3: CSARNTGGNYGYTF. The CDR3 DNA is TGCAGTGCTAGAAATACAGGGGGCAACTATGGCTACACCTTC.

In its sample, this clonotype was seen many times. The chain carries TRBV15 and TRBJ2-3; TRBD1 might be the D (5 bases). CDR1 and CDR2 (germline): LNHNV, YYDKDF (reference sequence). Trimming took 4 bases from V and 0 from J, leaving 8 bases between them. The CDR3 consists of 14 residues. CDR3 loop: CATSTRQSTDTQYF. In DNA form, the CDR3 reads TGTGCCACCAGCACAAGACAGAGCACAGATACGCAGTATTTT.

About this clonotype itself: This may be a read error: a much more frequent sequence differs by one nucleotide. The chain joins TRBV28 to TRBJ2-1; tentative D call: TRBD1 (6 bases). Germline-derived CDR1 and CDR2 are MDHEN and SYDVKM. The CDR3 contains 15 residues. CDR3 sequence reads: CASSRTGTRGNGQFF. CDR3 coding DNA: TGTGCCAGCAGTCGAACCGGGACAAGAGGCAATGGGCAGTTCTTC.

This clonotype was counted ten times or more. Written as DNA, the CDR3 is TGTGCCAGCAGGCAAGGAACGACAGGAGGAGCTTTCTTT. Translating it yields CASRQGTTGGAFF. This chain uses TRBV12-3 or TRBV12-4 with TRBJ1-1; tentatively, D is TRBD1 (6 bases). The V end lost 6 bases, the J end lost 10 bases, and 18 bases lay between the germline ends. The CDR3 length is 13 residues.

The rearrangement uses TRBV6-1 and TRBJ2-5, with 7 bases aligning to TRBD2. Germline CDR1 MNHNS, CDR2 SASEGT. Trimming removed 6 bases from V and 5 bases from J; junction bases left unmatched: 9. The CDR3 totals 14 residues. This chain's CDR3 is CASRFLGEGETQYF. CDR3 DNA: TGTGCCAGCAGATTCCTAGGGGAGGGGGAGACCCAGTACTTC.

The gene calls are TRBV10-3 and TRBJ1-2, with 12 bases that match TRBD1. Germline assignment: CDR1 ENHRY and CDR2 SYGVKD. There are 15 residues in the CDR3. The J segment lost 4 bases and the V segment lost 6 bases, leaving 6 bases of the junction unmatched. CDR3 nucleotide sequence: TGTGCCATCAGCACCGGGACAGGGGGCTCCTATGGCTACACCTTC. Amino acids: CAISTGTGGSYGYTF.

This clonotype was found many times. J is TRBJ2-6 and V is TRBV2; D perhaps matches TRBD2 (6 bases). Per the germline V gene, CDR1 is SNHLY and CDR2 is FYNNEI. The CDR3 length is 16 residues. With 4 bases removed from V and 2 bases from J, the gap between germline ends came to 12 bases. CDR3 protein: CASSVLTGAGANVLTF. The CDR3, as DNA: TGTGCCAGCAGTGTGTTGACGGGGGCTGGGGCCAACGTCCTGACTTTC.

This clonotype was seen repeatedly, ten times or more. The chain carries TRBV20-1 and TRBJ2-5; a weak D match, TRBD2 (5 bases). The germline CDR1 and CDR2 sequences are DFQATT and SNEGSKA (reference sequence). V lost 3 bases and J lost 5, with 16 bases in between. The CDR3 consists of 14 residues. The CDR3 bases are TGCAGTGCTAGCTTTGGGGAGTTGGGGGAGACCCAGTACTTC. Protein sequence: CSASFGELGETQYF.

This clonotype is classed as medium-sized. The chain joins TRBV2 to TRBJ2-3; 7 bases map to TRBD2. This CDR3 is 14 amino acids long. V gave up 6 bases and J gave up 2 bases; unmatched junction bases: 5. CDR1 is SNHLY and CDR2 is FYNNEI in the germline V gene. DNA for the CDR3: TGTGCCAGCAGGGGGGGGAGTCCCACAGATACGCAGTATTTT. It codes for CASRGGSPTDTQYF. Variable domain in full (rest from reference TRBV2 and TRBJ2-3): EPEVTQTPSHQVTQMGQEVILRCVPISNHLYFYWYRQILGQKVEFLVSFYNNEISEKSEIFDDQFSVERPDGSNFTLKIRSTKLEDSAMYFCASRGGSPTDTQYFGPGTRLTVL.

The V and J genes are TRBV12-5 and TRBJ2-3; D unclear. Germline V gene data show CDR1 as LGHNT and CDR2 as FRNRAP. V was trimmed by 1 base and J by 5 bases, leaving 1 base between them. The CDR3 is made up of 11 amino acids. The CDR3 spells CASGLGDTQYF. In DNA form, the CDR3 reads TGTGCTAGTGGTTTGGGAGATACGCAGTATTTT.

The chain joins TRBV19 to TRBJ2-7; possibly TRBD2 for D (6 bases). The V gene's germline CDR1 is LNHDA and CDR2 SQIVND (reference sequence). The CDR3 spans 15 residues. V was trimmed by 3 bases and J by 0 bases, leaving 12 bases between them. This chain's CDR3 is CASSIRDGSSYEQYF. The CDR3 DNA follows: TGTGCCAGTAGTATTCGGGACGGGAGCTCCTACGAGCAGTACTTC.

The CDR3 spells CASCTGTSGGQGELFF. CDR3 DNA sequence: TGTGCCAGCTGTACGGGGACTAGCGGGGGGCAAGGGGAGCTGTTTTTT. The rearrangement joins TRBV2 to TRBJ2-2; 15 nucleotides align to TRBD2. This CDR3 spans 16 amino acids. Per germline, CDR1 SNHLY and CDR2 FYNNEI. The V gene end was trimmed by 8 bases and the J gene end by 8 bases; junction bases not matched to a gene: 9.

This chain links TRBV20-1 with TRBJ1-1, with TRBD1 as a possible D gene (6 bases). V gave up 0 bases and J gave up 1 base, with 12 bases separating them. CDR3 length: 15 residues. Germline CDR1 reads DFQATT; CDR2 reads SNEGSKA (reference sequence). The CDR3 DNA follows: TGCAGTGCTAGAGATTCAGGGGTAGGGAACACTGAAGCTTTCTTT. Amino acid sequence: CSARDSGVGNTEAFF.

This clonotype was counted at least ten times. This chain joins TRBV20-1 and TRBJ2-2; TRBD1 matches at 9 bases. This CDR3 is built from 15 residues. J lost 6 bases, V lost 5 bases, and 10 bases had no gene match. Germline values: CDR1 DFQATT, CDR2 SNEGSKA (reference sequence). The CDR3 here is CSARPGQGSAGELFF. The CDR3, as DNA: TGCAGTGCTCGACCGGGACAGGGATCGGCCGGGGAGCTGTTTTTT.